The present T cell receptor beta chain was sequenced within a study of OX40 agonist ivuxolimab in advanced cancers. Study summary: Age averaged around 59 years (range 23 to 79), and about 86% were male. Of the participants, under 50% had some prior anti-PD-1, anti-PD-L1 or anti-CTLA-4 therapy, which was allowed.

Only in-frame clones appear in the TCRdb table, and some are missing; sequencing was by immunoSEQ multiplex PCR. Of about 64,000 clones listed, around 93% are singletons. Notes on this clone: Its antigen remains unidentified.

Notes on the study in general: Expanded clones belonging to CD8+ T cells outnumbered, on average, those of CD4+. Still undetermined is the antigen specificity of the expanded peripheral T cells.

Germline CDR1 SGHTA, CDR2 FQGNSA. The CDR3 spans 17 residues. Unmatched junction bases numbered 12, after V lost 5 bases and J lost 6 bases. The chain has TRBV7-2 and TRBJ1-6, with 8 bases that match TRBD1. The material sequenced was CD4+ or CD8+ T cells sorted from blood, taken in a trial of the OX40 agonist ivuxolimab. This clonotype originated in an adult with an advanced solid tumor such as melanoma, head and neck, liver or kidney cancer. The DNA for the CDR3 is TGTGCCAGCAGCCCTCAGGGGGCGCTTTGGTTTAATTCACCCCTCCACTTT. It translates to CASSPQGALWFNSPLHF. Filled out from reference TRBV7-2 and TRBJ1-6, the complete variable domain reads GAGVSQSPSNKVTEKGKDVELRCDPISGHTALYWYRQSLGQGLEFLIYFQGNSAPDKSGLPSDRFSAERTGGSVSTLTIQRTQQEDSAVYLCASSPQGALWFNSPLHFGNGTRLTVT.